This T cell receptor (beta chain) is drawn from a study of CD8+CD57+ T cells in acquired aplastic anemia. Study background: The average for DNA from sorted CD4+ and CD8+ cells was roughly 3 ug.

TCR beta VDJ and CDR3 were profiled, and genomic DNA was the template. One entry per CDR3 protein results from TCRdb running MiXCR on the reads. The sample holds over 45,000 distinct CDR3 sequences; approximately 78% are singletons and the top ten take about a third. This clonotype ranks as medium-sized (0.01 to 0.1%). The germline V gene encodes CDR1 LNHDA and CDR2 SQIVND (reference sequence). V lost 1 base to trimming and J lost 0 bases, with 9 bases between them. The CDR3 length is 16 residues. The sample comprised sorted CD4+, CD8+, or CD8+CD57+ T cells (not recorded which) from PBMCs. V and J are TRBV19 and TRBJ2-2, with TRBD2 as a possible D gene (6 bases). The clonotype comes from a human donor in good health, serving as a control. CDR3 sequence: CASSIGGGTNTGELFF. The CDR3, as DNA: TGTGCCAGTAGTATAGGGGGAGGCACGAACACCGGGGAGCTGTTTTTT.